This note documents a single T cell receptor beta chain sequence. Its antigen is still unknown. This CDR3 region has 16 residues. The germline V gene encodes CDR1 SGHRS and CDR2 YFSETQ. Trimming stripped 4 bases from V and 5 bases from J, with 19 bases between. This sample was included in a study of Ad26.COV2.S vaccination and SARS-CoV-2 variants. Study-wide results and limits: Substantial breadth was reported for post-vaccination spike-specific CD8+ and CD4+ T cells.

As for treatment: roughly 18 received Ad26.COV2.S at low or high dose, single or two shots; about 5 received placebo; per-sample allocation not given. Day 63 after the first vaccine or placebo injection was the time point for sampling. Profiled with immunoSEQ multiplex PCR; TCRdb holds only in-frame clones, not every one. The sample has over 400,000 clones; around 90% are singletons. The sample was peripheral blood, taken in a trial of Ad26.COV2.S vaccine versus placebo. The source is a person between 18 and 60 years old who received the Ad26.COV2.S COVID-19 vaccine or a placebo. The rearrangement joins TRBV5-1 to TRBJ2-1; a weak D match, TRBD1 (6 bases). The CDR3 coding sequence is TGCGCCAGCAGCCAGAGGGGGAGCACGCTTGACAATGAGCAGTTCTTC. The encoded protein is CASSQRGSTLDNEQFF.